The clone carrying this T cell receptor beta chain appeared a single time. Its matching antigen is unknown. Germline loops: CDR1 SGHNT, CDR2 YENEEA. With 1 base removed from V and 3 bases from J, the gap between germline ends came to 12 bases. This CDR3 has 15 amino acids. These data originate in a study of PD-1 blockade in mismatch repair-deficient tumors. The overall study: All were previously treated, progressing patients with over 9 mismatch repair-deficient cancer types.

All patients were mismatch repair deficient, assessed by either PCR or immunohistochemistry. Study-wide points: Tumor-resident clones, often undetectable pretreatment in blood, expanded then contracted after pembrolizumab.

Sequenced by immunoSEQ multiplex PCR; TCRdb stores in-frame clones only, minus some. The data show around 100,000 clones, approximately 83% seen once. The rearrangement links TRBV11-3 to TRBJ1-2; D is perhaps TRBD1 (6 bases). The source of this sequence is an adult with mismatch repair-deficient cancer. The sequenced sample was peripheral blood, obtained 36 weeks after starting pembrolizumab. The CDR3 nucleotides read TGTGCCAGCAGCTTAGTTACAGGGAAGGACTATGGCTACACCTTC. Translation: CASSLVTGKDYGYTF.